The clone carrying this T cell receptor (beta chain) appeared many times. The data originate from a study of patients and donors after allogeneic stem cell transplantation. TCRdb passed the RT-PCR reads through MiXCR, listing each CDR3 protein once. The sample shows about 960,000 distinct CDR3 sequences, around 17% of them seen only once. V lost 1 base, J lost 3 bases, and 18 bases lay in between. This CDR3 contains 17 residues. The germline V gene encodes CDR1 LGHNA and CDR2 YSLEER. The source is a human donor who was either an allogeneic HSCT recipient or a stem cell or donor lymphocyte infusion donor (not recorded which). It is not recorded whose cells these are; they may come from a transplant donor. The sample comprised blood, either unsorted or a sorted T cell fraction (not recorded which). The chain combines TRBV4-3 with TRBJ1-1, with D possibly TRBD1 on 6 matching bases. The CDR3 reads CASSQGPQGFLDTEAFF. The CDR3 region has the DNA TGCGCCAGCAGCCAAGGGCCCCAGGGGTTCTTGGACACTGAAGCTTTCTTT.